This entry lists 27 T cell receptor beta chains sequenced from one sample in a study of OX40 agonist ivuxolimab in advanced cancers. The assay was immunoSEQ multiplex PCR, and TCRdb's table has in-frame clones only and misses some. This table has some 50,000 clones, about 83% appearing once. The sequenced sample was CD4+ or CD8+ T cells sorted from blood, obtained in a trial of the OX40 agonist ivuxolimab. The source is an adult with an advanced solid tumor such as melanoma, head and neck, liver or kidney cancer.

The chain combines TRBV6-5 with TRBJ1-2; 7 bases match TRBD1. Losses at the gene ends were 6 bases for V and 0 bases for J; bases not matched to a gene: 4. This CDR3 region has 14 residues. Germline V lookup: CDR1 MNHEY, CDR2 SVGAGI. In DNA form, the CDR3 reads TGTGCCAGCAGCCCCGACAGGGCTAACTATGGCTACACCTTC. Its translation: CASSPDRANYGYTF.

This clone was detected only once. The CDR3 coding sequence is TGCGCCAGCAGCGGGACAGATAACTCCTACGAGCAGTACTTC. Protein sequence: CASSGTDNSYEQYF. V gene TRBV5-1 combines with J gene TRBJ2-7; 7 bases are a match to TRBD1. This CDR3 comprises 14 residues. Germline CDR1 reads SGHRS; CDR2 reads YFSETQ. The trim removed 4 bases at V and 0 bases at J, leaving 4 bases unmatched. The complete variable domain, with remaining parts taken from reference TRBV5-1 and TRBJ2-7, reads KAGVTQTPRYLIKTRGQQVTLSCSPISGHRSVSWYQQTPGQGLQFLFEYFSETQRNKGNFPGRFSGRQFSNSRSEMNVSTLELGDSALYLCASSGTDNSYEQYFGPGTRLTVT.

V gene TRBV15 combines with J gene TRBJ1-2; no reliable D call. Germline CDR1 is LNHNV and CDR2 is YYDKDF (reference sequence). The CDR3 is made up of 14 amino acids. Trimming left V 1 base short and J 5 bases short, with 11 bases between. Written as DNA, the CDR3 is TGTGCCACCAGCAGAGGCGGGGATGGGTATGGCTACACCTTC. Translated: CATSRGGDGYGYTF.

J is TRBJ1-3 and V is TRBV6-5; TRBD1 agrees at 9 bases. Trimming removed 4 bases from V and 4 bases from J; junction bases left unmatched: 2. CDR1 and CDR2 (germline): MNHEY, SVGAGI. This CDR3 spans 14 amino acids. CDR3 region: CASSWTGDGNTIYF. The CDR3 DNA reads TGTGCCAGCAGTTGGACAGGGGACGGAAACACCATATATTTT.

The chain combines TRBV6-5 with TRBJ2-7; possibly TRBD2 for D (6 bases). Germline V gene lookup returns CDR1 MNHEY and CDR2 SVGAGI. The length of the CDR3 is 15 residues. V dropped 7 bases and J dropped 3 bases, with 19 bases sitting between them. CDR3 in DNA: TGTGCCAGCACCCGGTCGGTAGCGGAGCGCTACGAGCAGTACTTC. It codes for CASTRSVAERYEQYF.

The V gene is TRBV6-4, the J gene TRBJ2-1; D gene uncertain. V was shortened by 4 bases and J by 7 bases, with 17 bases between the two germline ends. CDR3 length: 15 amino acids. Germline assignment: CDR1 MRHNA and CDR2 SNTAGT. The CDR3 region has the DNA TGTGCCAGCAGTGTCCAATTAAGTAGTGGGAATGAGCAGTTCTTC. Encoded protein: CASSVQLSSGNEQFF.

This chain joins TRBV29-1 and TRBJ1-1; a weak D match, TRBD1 (6 bases). Germline CDR1 SQVTM, CDR2 ANQGSEA. The V gene lost 0 bases and the J gene lost 4 bases, with 9 bases spanning the gap. The CDR3 contains 13 residues. CDR3 bases: TGCAGCGTTGAAGACAGGGGAGGCACTGAAGCTTTCTTT. This gives the protein CSVEDRGGTEAFF.

The chain has TRBV10-3 and TRBJ2-3, with D possibly being TRBD1 (5 bases). V was clipped by 4 bases and J by 4 bases, with 12 bases between them. CDR3 length: 14 amino acids. Germline V gene data show CDR1 as ENHRY and CDR2 as SYGVKD. The CDR3 here is CAISAGQAPDTQYF. The CDR3 bases are TGTGCCATCAGTGCAGGGCAGGCCCCAGATACGCAGTATTTT.

This clone was seen just once. V gene TRBV5-6 combines with J gene TRBJ2-3; 9 bases line up with TRBD1. Germline lookup yields CDR1 SGHDT and CDR2 YYEEEE. V shed 0 bases and J 4 bases; nucleotides not matched to a gene: 12. CDR3 size: 18 residues. The CDR3 protein is CASSLASQGAARSDTQYF. As DNA, the CDR3 is TGTGCCAGCAGCTTGGCATCACAGGGGGCGGCGAGGTCAGATACGCAGTATTTT.

The rearrangement links TRBV29-1 to TRBJ2-7, with no clear D. CDR3 size: 12 residues. Trimming took off 2 bases at V and 0 bases at J, with 5 bases between the two ends. The germline V gene encodes CDR1 SQVTM and CDR2 ANQGSEA. CDR3 bases: TGCAGCGTTGAAACAGTCTCCTACGAGCAGTACTTC. Its protein is CSVETVSYEQYF.

The chain has TRBV9 and TRBJ1-2; TRBD1 matches at 7 bases. Germline loops: CDR1 SGDLS, CDR2 YYNGEE. Losses at the gene ends were 1 base for V and 5 bases for J; bases not matched to a gene: 11. This CDR3 spans 16 amino acids. CDR3 nucleotide sequence: TGTGCCAGCAGCGTAAAGACAGGGCGAGGAACTTATGGCTACACCTTC. Translation gives CASSVKTGRGTYGYTF.

This clone has a single count. V usage is TRBV11-2 and J usage is TRBJ1-1, with TRBD1 matching 7 bases. With V trimmed by 2 bases and J by 8 bases, 5 bases remained unmatched. Germline values: CDR1 SGHAT, CDR2 FQNNGV. The CDR3 covers 13 residues. The CDR3 spells CASSLSGGAEAFF. CDR3 DNA sequence: TGTGCCAGCAGCTTATCAGGGGGGGCCGAAGCTTTCTTT. Full variable domain (outside the CDR3, taken from reference TRBV11-2 and TRBJ1-1): EAGVAQSPRYKIIEKRQSVAFWCNPISGHATLYWYQQILGQGPKLLIQFQNNGVVDDSQLPKDRFSAERLKGVDSTLKIQPAKLEDSAVYLCASSLSGGAEAFFGQGTRLTVV.

V and J are TRBV29-1 and TRBJ2-5; no firm D call. From germline, CDR1 is SQVTM and CDR2 ANQGSEA. Trimming shortened V by 3 bases and J by 5 bases, and 7 bases separated the two germline ends. The length of the CDR3 is 11 residues. The CDR3 nucleotides read TGCAGCGTTGATTCTGGGGAGACCCAGTACTTC. Translating it yields CSVDSGETQYF.

This chain links TRBV11-2 with TRBJ2-3, with 10 bases aligning to TRBD2. The ends lost 4 bases at V and 4 bases at J; junction bases unmatched: 5. Germline V gives CDR1 SGHAT, CDR2 FQNNGV. This CDR3 comprises 15 residues. As DNA, the CDR3 is TGTGCCAGCAGCTCACTAGCGGGAACAGCAGATACGCAGTATTTT. Translating it yields CASSSLAGTADTQYF. Using reference TRBV11-2 and TRBJ2-3 for the parts outside the CDR3, the full variable domain is EAGVAQSPRYKIIEKRQSVAFWCNPISGHATLYWYQQILGQGPKLLIQFQNNGVVDDSQLPKDRFSAERLKGVDSTLKIQPAKLEDSAVYLCASSSLAGTADTQYFGPGTRLTVL.

The rearrangement joins TRBV7-2 to TRBJ1-6; tentative D call: TRBD1 (6 bases). Trimming removed 1 base from V and 7 bases from J, with 17 bases in between. Germline V gene sequence: CDR1 SGHTA, CDR2 FQGNSA. The length of the CDR3 is 17 residues. The CDR3 nucleotides are TGTGCCAGCAGCTTAGGAGGTGGTAGGGGGATGAATTCACCCCTCCACTTT. As protein: CASSLGGGRGMNSPLHF.

This chain joins TRBV5-1 and TRBJ2-7, with 11 bases matching TRBD2. Per germline, CDR1 SGHRS and CDR2 YFSETQ. The CDR3 has 16 residues. The ends lost 0 bases at V and 0 bases at J; junction bases unmatched: 2. The CDR3 coding sequence is TGCGCCAGCAGCTTGGCCGGGACTAGCGGCTCCTACGAGCAGTACTTC. It translates to CASSLAGTSGSYEQYF.

V is TRBV27 and J is TRBJ1-4, with D perhaps matching TRBD1 (5 bases). Germline CDR1 is MNHEY and CDR2 is SMNVEV (reference sequence). V gave up 5 bases and J gave up 9 bases, with 13 bases separating them. The CDR3 is 13 residues long. The CDR3 DNA is TGTGCCAGCAGTCCGAACCGGGACCAAAAACTGTTTTTT. This encodes CASSPNRDQKLFF. Drawing the rest from reference TRBV27 and TRBJ1-4, the complete variable domain is EAQVTQNPRYLITVTGKKLTVTCSQNMNHEYMSWYRQDPGLGLRQIYYSMNVEVTDKGDVPEGYKVSRKEKRNFPLILESPSPNQTSLYFCASSPNRDQKLFFGSGTQLSVL.

The table lists this clone with a count of one. The genes are TRBV7-2 and TRBJ1-1; D call uncertain. The CDR3 extends over 14 amino acids. CDR1 SGHTA and CDR2 FQGNSA come from the germline V gene. V lost 1 base to trimming and J lost 5 bases, with 11 bases between them. The DNA for the CDR3 is TGTGCCAGCAGCTTAGTTGGCGGGGTGACTGAAGCTTTCTTT. It specifies CASSLVGGVTEAFF.

The chain employs TRBV27 and TRBJ2-2; weak D call: TRBD1 (6 bases). V lost 2 bases and J 5 bases, leaving 12 bases between the germline ends. The CDR3 spans 15 residues. Per germline, CDR1 MNHEY and CDR2 SMNVEV (reference sequence). CDR3 residues: CASSLRGHETGELFF. CDR3 DNA: TGTGCCAGCAGTTTAAGGGGACACGAAACCGGGGAGCTGTTTTTT.

The chain uses TRBV6-5 and TRBJ1-1; no clear D gene. V gave up 5 bases and J gave up 1 base, with 8 bases separating them. The CDR3 sequence is 13 residues long. Germline V lookup: CDR1 MNHEY, CDR2 SVGAGI. The CDR3 protein is CASSGVRNTEAFF. CDR3 nucleotide sequence: TGTGCCAGCAGTGGGGTCAGGAACACTGAAGCTTTCTTT.

The chain joins TRBV27 to TRBJ2-7; 7 bases fit TRBD1. J was trimmed by 2 bases and V by 2 bases; bases with no gene match: 3. Germline V CDR1 and CDR2: MNHEY, SMNVEV (reference sequence). The CDR3 runs to 14 residues. Written as DNA, the CDR3 is TGTGCCAGCAGTTTAACAGGGGCGGCCTACGAGCAGTACTTC. It is translated as CASSLTGAAYEQYF.

The rearrangement links TRBV11-2 to TRBJ1-2; D uncertain. V was clipped by 5 bases and J by 0 bases, with 10 bases between them. This CDR3 contains 14 residues. The germline V gene encodes CDR1 SGHAT and CDR2 FQNNGV. This CDR3 is CASSALNANYGYTF. Here the CDR3 DNA reads TGTGCCAGCAGCGCGCTCAACGCTAACTATGGCTACACCTTC.

The V call is TRBV2, the J call TRBJ1-1; 7 nucleotides line up with TRBD1. CDR1 SNHLY and CDR2 FYNNEI come from the germline V gene. The CDR3 has 14 amino acids. Trimming at V came to 3 bases and at J to 1 base, leaving 2 bases not matched to a gene. CDR3 DNA: TGTGCCAGCAGTGATTGGACAGGGAACACTGAAGCTTTCTTT. Protein sequence: CASSDWTGNTEAFF. Full variable domain (missing parts from reference TRBV2 and TRBJ1-1): EPEVTQTPSHQVTQMGQEVILRCVPISNHLYFYWYRQILGQKVEFLVSFYNNEISEKSEIFDDQFSVERPDGSNFTLKIRSTKLEDSAMYFCASSDWTGNTEAFFGQGTRLTVV.

The chain carries TRBV18 and TRBJ2-7, with D possibly TRBD1 on 6 matching bases. V dropped 6 bases and J dropped 2 bases, with 17 bases sitting between them. Germline CDR1 reads KGHSH; CDR2 reads LQKENI. The CDR3 sequence is 15 residues long. In nucleotides, the CDR3 is TGTGCCAGCTCGCGAGAACAGGGCAGTACCTACGAGCAGTACTTC. This sequence encodes CASSREQGSTYEQYF.

This chain uses TRBV5-5 with TRBJ1-1; D gene unclear. From germline, CDR1 is SGHKS and CDR2 YYEKEE (reference sequence). The CDR3 sequence is 15 residues long. V was clipped by 4 bases and J by 6 bases, with 19 bases between them. CDR3 nucleotides: TGTGCCAGCAGCGGAGAGCCGGTTGGTGGCGCTGAAGCTTTCTTT. Translated: CASSGEPVGGAEAFF.

This clone showed up just a few times. The chain employs TRBV2 and TRBJ1-1; D remains ambiguous. Germline V lookup: CDR1 SNHLY, CDR2 FYNNEI. The CDR3 length is 14 residues. Trimming removed 4 bases from V and 2 bases from J, with 11 bases in between. CDR3 nucleotides: TGTGCCAGCAGTGGGAAAGGGCGTAACACTGAAGCTTTCTTT. Protein product: CASSGKGRNTEAFF. Together with reference TRBV2 and TRBJ1-1, the CDR3 gives the full variable domain: EPEVTQTPSHQVTQMGQEVILRCVPISNHLYFYWYRQILGQKVEFLVSFYNNEISEKSEIFDDQFSVERPDGSNFTLKIRSTKLEDSAMYFCASSGKGRNTEAFFGQGTRLTVV.

The rearrangement uses TRBV11-2 and TRBJ2-5; the D is unclear. The CDR3 loop spans 14 amino acids. V was trimmed by 5 bases and J by 5 bases, leaving 15 bases between them. Germline CDR1 and CDR2: SGHAT and FQNNGV. CDR3 nucleotide sequence: TGTGCCAGCAGCCGTCCGCCGGCCGGGGAGACCCAGTACTTC. Its translation: CASSRPPAGETQYF.